Listed below are T cell receptor beta chains from one sample, sequenced in a study of CD8+ T cells in alopecia areata. The method was immunoSEQ multiplex PCR; TCRdb's version includes in-frame clones alone and lacks a portion of them. This table has about 210,000 clones, more than 30% appearing once. The material sequenced was CD4+ T cells sorted from blood, taken between weeks 30 and 35, from a patient treated with tofacitinib. These receptors all stem from a human donor with alopecia areata. Both conserved end residues are part of each CDR3. The D gene is left open where the match is weak. Size is stated for part of the rows, as once, few or many counts, or as a class when the clone is expanded.

D gene	J gene	clone size	V gene	CDR3 DNA	CDR3 protein
TRBD1	TRBJ2-7	NA	TRBV4-1	TGCGCCAGCAGCCAAGATCGGGACAGCTCCTACGAGCAGTACTTC	CASSQDRDSSYEQYF
TRBD2	TRBJ2-7	few	TRBV30	TGTGCCTGGACCGGACTAGTGGAATCCAACGAGCAGTACTTC	CAWTGLVESNEQYF
TRBD2	TRBJ2-1	NA	TRBV29-1	TGCAGCGTTGGATCCGGGACTAGCGGTTACAATGAGCAGTTCTTC	CSVGSGTSGYNEQFF
NA	TRBJ1-1	NA	TRBV7-9	TGTGCCAGCAGCTCTCAAGCCCAAGGCACTGAAGCTTTCTTT	CASSSQAQGTEAFF
NA	TRBJ2-1	NA	TRBV5-1	TGCGCCAGCAGCTCGGGGGCCGGATCCAATGAGCAGTTCTTC	CASSSGAGSNEQFF
NA	TRBJ1-2	few	TRBV7-9	TGTGCCAGCAGCTTAGATCCGGGACACAACTATGGCTACACCTTC	CASSLDPGHNYGYTF
NA	TRBJ2-7	NA	TRBV30	TGTGCCTGTCGGAAGGGGGGGAACGAGCAGTACTTC	CACRKGGNEQYF
NA	TRBJ1-4	NA	TRBV7-7	TGTGCCAGCAGCTCGGAAGACGCGTCTAATGAAAAACTGTTTTTT	CASSSEDASNEKLFF
TRBD2	TRBJ2-1	few	TRBV11-2	TGTGCCAGCAGAGGGTCGCTAGCGGTAGACTACAATGAGCAGTTCTTC	CASRGSLAVDYNEQFF
NA	TRBJ1-2	NA	TRBV2	TGTGCCAGCAGGGAACGGGGGAGCCATGGCTACACCTTC	CASRERGSHGYTF
TRBD1	TRBJ1-1	NA	TRBV7-6	TGTGCCAGCAGCTTAGCGGGGACAGGCGAAGCTTTCTTT	CASSLAGTGEAFF
TRBD1	TRBJ2-5	few	TRBV7-9	TGTGCCAGCAGCTTAGGACAGGGATGGGAGACCCAGTACTTC	CASSLGQGWETQYF
NA	TRBJ2-7	few	TRBV2	TGTGCCAGCAGTGAATTGGTTTTGTCTGGAGAGCAGTACTTC	CASSELVLSGEQYF
NA	TRBJ2-3	NA	TRBV30	TGTGCCTGGACTACCCAGACAGATACGCAGTATTTT	CAWTTQTDTQYF
NA	TRBJ1-2	few	TRBV27	TGTGCCAGCCCCTCTCCACCTAACTATGGCTACACCTTC	CASPSPPNYGYTF
NA	TRBJ2-5	NA	TRBV11-2	TGTGCCAGCAGCTCCCAAAGGGGGTCAGAGACCCAGTACTTC	CASSSQRGSETQYF
NA	TRBJ2-2	NA	TRBV6-5	TGTGCCAGCAGTCAAGGAGTGAGCACCGGGGAGCTGTTTTTT	CASSQGVSTGELFF
NA	TRBJ2-1	NA	TRBV10-1	TGCGCCAGCAGTCCTATTGGGCGGACTACCTACAATGAGCAGTTCTTC	CASSPIGRTTYNEQFF
TRBD1	TRBJ2-1	NA	TRBV5-1	TGCGCCAGCAGCGTCGACGGACAGGGGAATGAGCAGTTCTTC	CASSVDGQGNEQFF
NA	TRBJ2-7	NA	TRBV5-1	TGCGCCAGCAGTCGTTGGGGGGCCTACGAGCAGTACTTC	CASSRWGAYEQYF
NA	TRBJ1-2	NA	TRBV19	TGTGCCTCTCGGGACACCCGATCAGAGGGCTACACCTTC	CASRDTRSEGYTF
NA	TRBJ2-3	few	TRBV4-2	TGTGCCAGCAGCCAAGAATGGCGCTTAGGGGTAGCGAACACAGATACGCAGTATTTT	CASSQEWRLGVANTDTQYF
NA	TRBJ1-2	few	TRBV7-9	TGTGCCAGCAGCGAAAACAGGGCCTCGTATGGCTACACCTTC	CASSENRASYGYTF
NA	TRBJ2-5	few	TRBV20-1	TGCAGTGCCGAGTACCAAGAGACCCAGTACTTC	CSAEYQETQYF
TRBD1	TRBJ1-5	NA	TRBV27	TGTGCCAGCAGTAATTTTAACAGGGGCAGCAATCAGCCCCAGCATTTT	CASSNFNRGSNQPQHF
TRBD1	TRBJ1-5	few	TRBV4-2	TGTGCCAGCAGCCAGGGAGGGACAGATCAGCCCCAGCATTTT	CASSQGGTDQPQHF
NA	TRBJ2-5	few	TRBV2	TGTGCCAGCAGTGGTCAGGAAGAGACCCAGTACTTC	CASSGQEETQYF
NA	TRBJ1-1	NA	TRBV6-5	TGTGCCAGCAGTTACTCATACTCAATGTTGAACACTGAAGCTTTCTTT	CASSYSYSMLNTEAFF
NA	TRBJ1-5	NA	TRBV15	TGTGCCACCAGCAGAGATCTGGCAGGCAATCAGCCCCAGCATTTT	CATSRDLAGNQPQHF
NA	TRBJ1-2	NA	TRBV5-6	TGTGCCAGCAGCTTGGCAGGACAGAACTATGGCTACACCTTC	CASSLAGQNYGYTF
NA	TRBJ1-2	NA	TRBV29-1	TGCAGCGTTGAGGATGGGGGTAACTATGGCTACACCTTC	CSVEDGGNYGYTF
TRBD2	TRBJ2-1	NA	TRBV5-1	TGCGCCAGCAGCTTGACTAGCGCGAACAATGAGCAGTTCTTC	CASSLTSANNEQFF
NA	TRBJ1-2	NA	TRBV25-1	TGTGCCAGCAGTGAAATCTATGGCTACACCTTC	CASSEIYGYTF
NA	TRBJ1-2	NA	TRBV6-6	TGTGCCAGCAGTTACGCCGGGGACTATGGCTACACCTTC	CASSYAGDYGYTF
NA	TRBJ2-3	NA	TRBV2	TGTGCCAGCAGGGGCAGGGTGGCCCTACCAGATACGCAGTATTTT	CASRGRVALPDTQYF
NA	TRBJ2-7	NA	TRBV23-1	TGCGCCAGCGGAATCTGGGAGCAGTACTTC	CASGIWEQYF
TRBD1	TRBJ1-1	NA	TRBV23-1	TGCGCCAGCAGTCAACCGAGACCACTGGGACAGTTGAACACTGAAGCTTTCTTT	CASSQPRPLGQLNTEAFF
NA	TRBJ2-7	once	TRBV7-2	TGTGCCAGCAGCTTAGGGTATGGGGGCCCCGAGCAGTACTTC	CASSLGYGGPEQYF
NA	TRBJ2-5	once	TRBV2	TGTGCCAGCAGGGCGACAGGGACTGAGACCCAGTACTTC	CASRATGTETQYF
TRBD1	TRBJ2-6	NA	TRBV18	TGTGCCAGCTCAGGACAGGGCGGGGCCAACGTCCTGACTTTC	CASSGQGGANVLTF
TRBD2	TRBJ2-7	NA	TRBV7-6	TGTGCCAGCAGCTTATTCGCTAGCGGGAGCCACGAGCAGTACTTC	CASSLFASGSHEQYF
TRBD2	TRBJ2-2	NA	TRBV19	TGTGCCAGTAGTCTCCTGGGACTAGCGGGGACGAACACCGGGGAGCTGTTTTTT	CASSLLGLAGTNTGELFF
TRBD2	TRBJ2-7	NA	TRBV5-1	TGCGCCAGCAGCCTTGCGGGAGGGCCCGGCGAGCAGTACTTC	CASSLAGGPGEQYF
TRBD2	TRBJ2-7	few	TRBV7-2	TGTGCCAGCAGCGTCACTAGCGGGACCACCTACGAGCAGTACTTC	CASSVTSGTTYEQYF
NA	TRBJ2-1	NA	TRBV4-1	TGCGCCAGCAGCTACAACCTCAATGAGCAGTTCTTC	CASSYNLNEQFF
NA	TRBJ2-1	few	TRBV5-1	TGCGCCAGCAGCTTGATAACCCCTTCCTACAATGAGCAGTTCTTC	CASSLITPSYNEQFF
TRBD2	TRBJ2-1	NA	TRBV7-2	TGTGCCAGCAGCGGGCGGACTAGCGGGATCAACAATGAGCAGTTCTTC	CASSGRTSGINNEQFF
TRBD1	TRBJ2-1	few	TRBV5-4	TGTGCCAGCAGCCAAGATACGGACAGGGCATACAATGAGCAGTTCTTC	CASSQDTDRAYNEQFF
NA	TRBJ2-7	NA	TRBV5-1	TGCGCCAGCAGCTCGCGCCGGGACACAACCTACGAGCAGTACTTC	CASSSRRDTTYEQYF
NA	TRBJ1-4	NA	TRBV30	TGTGCCTGGAGTTCCGAAACAGGGTGGGCGCTGTTTTTT	CAWSSETGWALFF
TRBD2	TRBJ2-6	few	TRBV2	TGTGCCAGCAGTCCGGGACTAGCAAACTCTGGGGCCAACGTCCTGACTTTC	CASSPGLANSGANVLTF
NA	TRBJ2-1	NA	TRBV11-2	TGTGCCAGCAGCTTAGACAGGAATAATGAGCAGTTCTTC	CASSLDRNNEQFF
NA	TRBJ2-3	NA	TRBV7-9	TGTGCCAGCAGCTTAAGGTGGTCTAGCACAGATACGCAGTATTTT	CASSLRWSSTDTQYF
NA	TRBJ2-5	NA	TRBV5-1	TGCGCCAGCAGCTTGGATGGTTTCGACGCGCTACAAGAGACCCAGTACTTC	CASSLDGFDALQETQYF